The TCR beta chain described here comes from a study of relationships among human T cell subsets. Study-level results: Over 55% of CD8+ cytotoxic sequences were in clones over 100 reads; regulatory and Th2 had few.

Bead selections for CD25, CD56 and CD294 left a flow-through collected as Th1 cells. T cell subsets were isolated with antibody-coated magnetic beads. This clonotype has more than one count but fewer than ten. Its specificity is not known. The T cell receptor alpha and beta CDR3 regions were amplified from mRNA by semiquantitative ARM-PCR. Tagged nested gene-specific primers were used first, then communal superprimers amplified exponentially. Before the second round, exonuclease removed the nested primers. TCRdb reprocessed the multiplex PCR reads via MiXCR and lists one record per CDR3 protein. The sample carries 13,000 or so distinct CDR3 sequences, 67% recorded once. The ends lost 7 bases at V and 6 bases at J; junction bases unmatched: 11. CDR1 is SGHAT and CDR2 is FQNNGV in the germline V gene. This CDR3 has 17 residues.

Specimen: CD4+ Th1 cells sorted from blood. This TCR was sampled from a man aged 40-55 years in good health. The chain links TRBV11-2 to TRBJ2-2; 13 nucleotides align to TRBD2. The CDR3 DNA reads as TGTGCCAGCATACCGGGACTAGCGGGACCAAGCGCCGGGGAGCTGTTTTTT. It yields the protein CASIPGLAGPSAGELFF.